The clone carrying this T cell receptor (beta chain) has a single count. The antigen is unknown. These data are taken from a study of T cells in Graves' hyperthyroidism and ophthalmopathy. TCR beta CDR3 regions were amplified from RNA transcripts. First-round RT-PCR targeting the TCR CDR3 was performed with the HTBI primer set. TCRdb ran MiXCR on the multiplex PCR reads and lists one entry per CDR3 protein. The top ten clones hold 11% of a sample with 450,000 to 550,000 distinct CDR3 sequences, 24% of them seen once. V lost 2 bases, J lost 4 bases, and 6 bases stayed unmatched. CDR1 and CDR2 (germline): SGHRS, YFSETQ. The CDR3 covers 15 residues. Disease lasting under 3 months, a NOSPECS grade of at least 4, and a Clinical Activity Score of at least 3 were features of the ophthalmopathy patients. Regarding the study as a whole: Most expanded thyroid clonotypes above 0.001 recurred in blood. In the analysis, a 13 V-J model separated ophthalmopathy from stable hyperthyroidism.

The J gene is TRBJ1-3, the V gene TRBV5-1; TRBD1 aligns across 7 bases. The sequencing input was blood. This sequence originates from a woman in her twenties or thirties with Graves' ophthalmopathy. Here the CDR3 reads CASSFGQELGNTIYF. CDR3 DNA sequence: TGCGCCAGCAGCTTCGGACAGGAGCTAGGAAACACCATATATTTT.